This T cell receptor beta chain is drawn from a study of control samples from healthy donors and cancer patients. Clones were read by immunoSEQ multiplex PCR, and TCRdb kept only the in-frame ones, dropping some. Here the sample spans roughly 130,000 clones, about 92% being singletons. Between the trimmed V and J ends, which lost 4 bases and 3 bases, there was a span of 16 bases. Germline loops: CDR1 MDHEN, CDR2 SYDVKM. This CDR3 comprises 15 residues. The material sequenced was PBMCs. This rearrangement joins TRBV28 to TRBJ2-7; weak D call: TRBD1 (6 bases). This clonotype was sampled from a man aged 45 to 65 with head and neck cancer. CDR3 sequence (DNA): TGTGCCAGCAGTTCGTCCGCCAGGGGTGGCTACGAGCAGTACTTC. Protein product: CASSSSARGGYEQYF.